This TCR beta chain was recorded in a study of cytomegalovirus exposure and HLA in healthy donors. The PCR was carried out with 60 Vbeta primers and 13 Jbeta primers. The assay was immunoSEQ multiplex PCR, and TCRdb's table has in-frame clones only and misses some. Of about 160,000 clones listed, 60% to 80% are singletons. The germline V gene encodes CDR1 LNHDA and CDR2 SQIVND (reference sequence). CDR3 size: 15 residues. Trimming cost V 4 bases and J 2 bases; bases outside gene matches: 5. The sequence was obtained from a woman between 45 and 65 years old in good health and CMV-seropositive. Sequenced sample: PBMCs. This sequence joins TRBV19 and TRBJ2-7; the match to TRBD2 covers 10 bases. CDR3 sequence reads: CASSTASGRPYEQYF. The CDR3 region has the DNA TGTGCCAGTAGTACCGCTAGCGGGAGACCCTACGAGCAGTACTTC.